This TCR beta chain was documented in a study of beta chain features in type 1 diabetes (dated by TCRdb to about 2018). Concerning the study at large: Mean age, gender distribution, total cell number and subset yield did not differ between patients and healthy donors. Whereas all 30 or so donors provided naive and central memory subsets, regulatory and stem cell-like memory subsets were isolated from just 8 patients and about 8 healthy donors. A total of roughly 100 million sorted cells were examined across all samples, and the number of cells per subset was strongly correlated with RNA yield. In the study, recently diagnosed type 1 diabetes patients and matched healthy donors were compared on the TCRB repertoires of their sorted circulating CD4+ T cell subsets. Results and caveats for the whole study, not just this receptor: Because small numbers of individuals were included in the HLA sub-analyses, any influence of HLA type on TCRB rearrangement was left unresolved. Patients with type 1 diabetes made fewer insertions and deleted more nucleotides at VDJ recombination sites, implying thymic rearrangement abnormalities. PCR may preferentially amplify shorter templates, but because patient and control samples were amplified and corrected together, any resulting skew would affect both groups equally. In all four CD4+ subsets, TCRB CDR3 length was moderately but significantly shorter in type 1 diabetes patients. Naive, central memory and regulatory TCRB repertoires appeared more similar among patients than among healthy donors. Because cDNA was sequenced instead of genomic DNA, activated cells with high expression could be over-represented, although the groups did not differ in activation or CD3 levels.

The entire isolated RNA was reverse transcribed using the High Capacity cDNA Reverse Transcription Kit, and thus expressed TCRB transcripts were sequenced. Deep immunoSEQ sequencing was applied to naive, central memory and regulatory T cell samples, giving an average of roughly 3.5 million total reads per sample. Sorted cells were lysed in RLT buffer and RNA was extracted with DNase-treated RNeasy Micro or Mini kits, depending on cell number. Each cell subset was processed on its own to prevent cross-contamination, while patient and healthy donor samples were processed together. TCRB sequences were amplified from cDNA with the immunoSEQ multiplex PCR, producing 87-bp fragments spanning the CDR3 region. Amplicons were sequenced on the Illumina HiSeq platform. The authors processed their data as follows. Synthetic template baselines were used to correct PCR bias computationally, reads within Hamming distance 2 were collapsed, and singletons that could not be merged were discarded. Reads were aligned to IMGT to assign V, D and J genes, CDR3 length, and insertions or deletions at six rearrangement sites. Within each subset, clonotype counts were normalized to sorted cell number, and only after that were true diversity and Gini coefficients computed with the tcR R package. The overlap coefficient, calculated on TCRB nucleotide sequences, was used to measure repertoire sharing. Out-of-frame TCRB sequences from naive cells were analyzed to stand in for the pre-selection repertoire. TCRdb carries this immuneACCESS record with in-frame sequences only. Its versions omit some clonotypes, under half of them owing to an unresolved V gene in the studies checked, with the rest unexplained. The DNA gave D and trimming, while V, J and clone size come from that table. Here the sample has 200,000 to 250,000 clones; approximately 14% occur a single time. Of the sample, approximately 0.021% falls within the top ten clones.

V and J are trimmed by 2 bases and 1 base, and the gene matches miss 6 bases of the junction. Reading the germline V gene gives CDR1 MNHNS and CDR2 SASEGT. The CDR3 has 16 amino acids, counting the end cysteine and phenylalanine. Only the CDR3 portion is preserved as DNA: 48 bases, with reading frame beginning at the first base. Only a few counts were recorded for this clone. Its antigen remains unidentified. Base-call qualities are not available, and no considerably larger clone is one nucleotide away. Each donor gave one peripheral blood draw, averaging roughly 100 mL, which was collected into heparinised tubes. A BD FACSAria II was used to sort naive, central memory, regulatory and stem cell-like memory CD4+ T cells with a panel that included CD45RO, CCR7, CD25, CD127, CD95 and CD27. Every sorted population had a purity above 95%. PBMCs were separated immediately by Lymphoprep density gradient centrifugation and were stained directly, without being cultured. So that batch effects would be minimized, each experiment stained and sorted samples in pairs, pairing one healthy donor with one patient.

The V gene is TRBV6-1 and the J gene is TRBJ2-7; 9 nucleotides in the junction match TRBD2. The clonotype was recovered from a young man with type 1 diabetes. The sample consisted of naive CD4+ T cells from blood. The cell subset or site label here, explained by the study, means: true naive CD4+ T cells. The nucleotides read TGTGCCAGCAGTGAACATGTGAGCGGGGGGTCCTACGAGCAGTACTTC. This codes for CASSEHVSGGSYEQYF.